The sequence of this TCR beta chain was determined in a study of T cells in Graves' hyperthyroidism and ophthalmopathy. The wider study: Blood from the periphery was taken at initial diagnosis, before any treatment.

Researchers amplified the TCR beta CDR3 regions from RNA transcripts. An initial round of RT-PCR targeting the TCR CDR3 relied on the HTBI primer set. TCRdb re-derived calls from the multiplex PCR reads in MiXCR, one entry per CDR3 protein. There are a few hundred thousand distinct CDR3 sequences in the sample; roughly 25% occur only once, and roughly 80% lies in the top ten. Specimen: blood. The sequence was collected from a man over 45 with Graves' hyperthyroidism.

The DNA for the CDR3 is TGTGCCAGCAACTCGGGGGGAGAGACCCAGTACTTC. Its translation is CASNSGGETQYF. V usage is TRBV6-1 and J usage is TRBJ2-5; 7 nucleotides agree with TRBD2. V shed 7 bases and J 4 bases; nucleotides not matched to a gene: 3. The V gene's germline CDR1 is MNHNS and CDR2 SASEGT. The CDR3 runs to 12 residues.